The entry that follows covers one TCR beta chain sequence. Its antigen is not known. The data originate from a study of T cells in narcolepsy. Across the study: Patients with NT1 or NT2 and healthy control donors were enrolled. Whole-study findings and limits: Autoreactive clonotypes reportedly recurred in blood of same and different patients, not controls. Autoreactive HCRT-specific and TRIB2-specific clonotypes were marked in same-patient CSF-versus-blood CD4+ comparisons. Some memory CD4+ repertoires had no autoreactive clone sequences.

Repertoires were generated with immunoSEQ multiplex PCR, while TCRdb's copy carries only in-frame clones and drops some. The data hold tens of thousands of clones, with around 63% observed a single time. This clonotype originated in a human donor in good health. The sequenced sample consisted of memory (CD45RA-) CD4+ T cells from blood.

The CDR3 coding sequence is TGTGCCAGCACCGCACGGCAGGCTAGCGGGATAAGCACAGATACGCAGTATTTT. Amino acid sequence: CASTARQASGISTDTQYF. J is TRBJ2-3 and V is TRBV7-8, with TRBD2 matching over 9 bases. The CDR3 contains 18 residues. V lost 7 bases, J lost 0 bases, and 14 bases stayed unmatched. Germline lookup yields CDR1 SGHVS and CDR2 FQNEAQ.